The 5 T cell receptor beta chains below come from one sample, sequenced in a study of cytomegalovirus exposure and HLA in healthy donors. Primers included in the PCR were 60 Vbeta and 13 Jbeta primers. Sequencing was performed with immunoSEQ multiplex PCR; in TCRdb, only in-frame clones are kept and a portion is missing. The sample has more than 85,000 clones, approximately 72% seen once. Sequencing was carried out using PBMCs. These TCRs come from a man aged 30 to 39 in good health and CMV-seronegative.

The chain employs TRBV19 and TRBJ1-4, with D possibly being TRBD1 (5 bases). CDR3 length: 12 amino acids. Germline loops: CDR1 LNHDA, CDR2 SQIVND (reference sequence). Trimming left V 11 bases short and J 8 bases short, with 15 bases between. DNA for the CDR3: TGTGCCGCAAACAGGCTTGGGGAAAAACTGTTTTTT. Translation: CAANRLGEKLFF.

The genes are TRBV6-5 and TRBJ2-7, with D uncertain. The CDR3 is 12 amino acids. Germline V gives CDR1 MNHEY, CDR2 SVGAGI. Trimming pared 4 bases from V and 7 bases from J, leaving 11 bases between. Written as DNA, the CDR3 is TGTGCCAGCAGTTCTACTGGGCAGGAGCAGTACTTC. It encodes CASSSTGQEQYF.

This chain links TRBV4-3 with TRBJ2-4, with D possibly TRBD2 on 5 matching bases. CDR1 and CDR2 (germline): LGHNA, YSLEER. The CDR3 extends over 15 amino acids. Trimming left V 4 bases short and J 7 bases short, with 17 bases between. CDR3: CASSLGGQPLNIQYF. CDR3 bases: TGCGCCAGCAGCCTGGGCGGGCAGCCGCTTAACATTCAGTACTTC.

This chain links TRBV19 with TRBJ1-4; D is perhaps TRBD1 (6 bases). Germline lookup yields CDR1 LNHDA and CDR2 SQIVND (reference sequence). This CDR3 contains 16 residues. V was clipped by 7 bases and J by 7 bases, with 22 bases between them. CDR3 nucleotides: TGTGCCAGTACCCTTCACGGTCCAGGGGTCGGTGAAAAACTGTTTTTT. It encodes CASTLHGPGVGEKLFF.

The CDR3 DNA is TGTGCCAGCAGTACCTGGGACGGGGGAAATGAGCAGTTCTTC. It specifies CASSTWDGGNEQFF. The chain combines TRBV6-5 with TRBJ2-1; D perhaps matches TRBD2 (6 bases). Per germline, CDR1 MNHEY and CDR2 SVGAGI. The length of the CDR3 is 14 residues. V was cut by 5 bases and J by 7 bases, with 15 bases left in between.